One sample yielded the 5 T cell receptor beta chains listed below, sequenced in a study of blood T cell repertoires in COVID-19. Clones were read by immunoSEQ multiplex PCR, and TCRdb kept only the in-frame ones, dropping some. Altogether around 470,000 clones are present, less than 95% being singletons, with the ten largest covering about 0.6%. The sample taken for sequencing was PBMCs or T cells enriched from blood (not recorded which). These TCRs come from a man between 18 and 35 years old who had recovered from COVID-19.

The rearrangement joins TRBV2 to TRBJ2-1, with D possibly matching TRBD1 (6 bases). Germline V lookup: CDR1 SNHLY, CDR2 FYNNEI. The CDR3 has 17 residues. V was clipped by 2 bases and J by 6 bases, with 20 bases between them. The CDR3 bases are TGTGCCAGCAGTGAACAAGGGGGTCCGACGAGGGTCAATGAGCAGTTCTTC. Translated: CASSEQGGPTRVNEQFF.

The chain employs TRBV7-9 and TRBJ2-2; possible D gene TRBD2, 6 bases. The CDR3 sequence is 14 residues long. V was shortened by 5 bases and J by 4 bases, with 11 bases between the two germline ends. The germline V gene encodes CDR1 SEHNR and CDR2 FQNEAQ (reference sequence). CDR3 bases: TGTGCCAGCAGCCGAACTAGCCCCACCGGGGAGCTGTTTTTT. Residues: CASSRTSPTGELFF.

This chain connects TRBV4-1 to TRBJ2-7; D may be TRBD2 (6 bases). The CDR3 covers 16 residues. Germline CDR1 and CDR2: MGHRA and YSYEKL. Trimming cost V 2 bases and J 4 bases, with 18 bases left between them. CDR3: CASSQNTAGRRYEQYF. CDR3 coding DNA: TGCGCCAGCAGCCAAAACACGGCGGGGCGGCGGTACGAGCAGTACTTC.

This clone appeared once. CDR3 coding DNA: TGTGCCAGTAGTATAGACGGGGAAGCTTTCTTT. It yields the protein CASSIDGEAFF. The rearrangement joins TRBV19 to TRBJ1-1; D not resolved. The germline V gene encodes CDR1 LNHDA and CDR2 SQIVND (reference sequence). Trimming removed 0 bases from V and 8 bases from J, with 4 bases in between. The CDR3 spans 11 residues.

V usage is TRBV5-1 and J usage is TRBJ1-1; tentative D call: TRBD1 (5 bases). The length of the CDR3 is 14 residues. Trimming cost V 0 bases and J 3 bases, with 9 bases left between them. Germline V gene sequence: CDR1 SGHRS, CDR2 YFSETQ. The chain's CDR3 is CASSLEWGDTEAFF. The CDR3 coding sequence is TGCGCCAGCAGCTTGGAGTGGGGGGACACTGAAGCTTTCTTT.